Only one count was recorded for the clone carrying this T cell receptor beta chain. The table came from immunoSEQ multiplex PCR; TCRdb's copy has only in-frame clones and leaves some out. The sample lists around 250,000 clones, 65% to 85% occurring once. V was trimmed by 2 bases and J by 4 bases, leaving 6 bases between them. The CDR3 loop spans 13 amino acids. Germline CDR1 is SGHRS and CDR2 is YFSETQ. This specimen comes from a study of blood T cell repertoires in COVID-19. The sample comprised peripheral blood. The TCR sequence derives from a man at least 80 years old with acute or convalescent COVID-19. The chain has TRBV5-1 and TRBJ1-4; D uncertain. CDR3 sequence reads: CASSLDINEKLFF. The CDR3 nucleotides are TGCGCCAGCAGCTTAGACATTAATGAAAAACTGTTTTTT. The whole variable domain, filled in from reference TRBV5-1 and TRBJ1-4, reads KAGVTQTPRYLIKTRGQQVTLSCSPISGHRSVSWYQQTPGQGLQFLFEYFSETQRNKGNFPGRFSGRQFSNSRSEMNVSTLELGDSALYLCASSLDINEKLFFGSGTQLSVL.